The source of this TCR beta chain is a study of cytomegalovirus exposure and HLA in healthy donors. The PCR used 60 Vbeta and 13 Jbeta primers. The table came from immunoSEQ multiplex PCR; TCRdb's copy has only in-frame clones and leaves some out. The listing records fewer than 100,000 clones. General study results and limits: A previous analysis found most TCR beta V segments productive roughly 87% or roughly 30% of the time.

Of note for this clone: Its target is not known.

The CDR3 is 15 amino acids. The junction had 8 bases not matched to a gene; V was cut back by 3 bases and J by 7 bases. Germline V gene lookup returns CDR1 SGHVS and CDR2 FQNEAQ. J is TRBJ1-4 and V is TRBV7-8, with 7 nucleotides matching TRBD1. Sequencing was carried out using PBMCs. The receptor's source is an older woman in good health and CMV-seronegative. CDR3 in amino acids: CASSFVGTVGEKLFF. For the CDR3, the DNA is TGTGCCAGCAGCTTTGTCGGGACAGTAGGTGAAAAACTGTTTTTT.